The sequence of this T cell receptor (beta chain) was determined in a study of cytomegalovirus exposure and HLA in healthy donors. The study, taken as a whole, reports: Rare TCR sequences predominated, though certain public TCRs were found in many donors. In vitro data verified a few CMV-associated chains as specific for CMV antigens.

TCRdb's copy holds only in-frame clones and misses some; the assay was immunoSEQ multiplex PCR. Counted here are tens of thousands of clones, just over 90% occurring once; the ten biggest clones make up 5.8%. Per germline, CDR1 SNHLY and CDR2 FYNNEI. The CDR3 consists of 16 residues. Germline trimming cut 3 bases from V and 2 bases from J; bases unmatched to any gene: 6. In regard to this clone: What it binds is not known.

The material sequenced was PBMCs. This TCR was sampled from a woman aged 18-35 years in good health and CMV-seronegative. The chain couples TRBV2 to TRBJ2-2; 7 positions match TRBD1. In nucleotides, the CDR3 is TGTGCCAGCAGTGACTTAGGACAGGTCAACACCGGGGAGCTGTTTTTT. This encodes CASSDLGQVNTGELFF.